This is a list of T cell receptor beta chains from one sample in a study of early T cells in non-severe SARS-CoV-2 infection. TCRdb fed the 5' RACE reads into MiXCR, producing one record per CDR3 protein. The repertoire includes around 72,000 distinct CDR3 sequences, around 10% of them detected once, and about 8.3% sits in the top ten. The sample here was whole blood, taken at baseline. The receptors originated from an adult who was a healthcare worker with PCR-confirmed SARS-CoV-2 infection or an uninfected control (not recorded which). Both conserved end residues are part of each CDR3. A D gene is named only where the DNA matches it firmly. Clone sizes are given selectively: once, few, many, or a class where the clone is expanded.

cdr3_nt cdr3_aa clone_size d_call j_call v_call
TGCAGTGCTAGAGATCCAGCGGGGCCCTCCTACGAGCAGTACTTC CSARDPAGPSYEQYF many TRBD2 TRBJ2-7 TRBV20-1
TGTGCCAGCAGCGTAGCGACAGGGGGCAGGACAGATACGCAGTATTTT CASSVATGGRTDTQYF . TRBD1 TRBJ2-3 TRBV9
TGTGCCGGCGTTCGGGCAGGTAATGTGAACACTGAAGCTTTCTTT CAGVRAGNVNTEAFF many . TRBJ1-1 TRBV7-9
TGTGCCATCAGTGAAGGCCCATTGTCCCTCCACTTT CAISEGPLSLHF few . TRBJ1-6 TRBV10-3
TGTGCCACCCTCGGGACAGGCTATGGCTACACCTTC CATLGTGYGYTF . TRBD1 TRBJ1-2 TRBV25-1
TGTGCCAGCAGTTTATGGGGGGCCGACTATGGCTACACCTTC CASSLWGADYGYTF . . TRBJ1-2 TRBV12-3/TRBV12-4
TGTGCCTGGACAGGGGGCAACTATGGCTACACCTTC CAWTGGNYGYTF few TRBD1 TRBJ1-2 TRBV30
TGTGCCAGCAGTGAAAGGCGGTTGGGGGGGCTCCAAGAGACCCAGTACTTC CASSERRLGGLQETQYF . . TRBJ2-5 TRBV2
TGTGCCAGCAGTTTGACAGGGGCGAGTGACTATGGCTACACCTTC CASSLTGASDYGYTF many TRBD1 TRBJ1-2 TRBV12-3/TRBV12-4
TGTGCCAGCTCACCATCGGGCGGGTTCACTGAAGCTTTCTTT CASSPSGGFTEAFF . . TRBJ1-1 TRBV18
TGTGCCATCCGGGCCGGTGGGGGCACTGAAGCTTTCTTT CAIRAGGGTEAFF few . TRBJ1-1 TRBV7-2
TGTGCCAGCAACCCCTCGGGCAGGGGCGAGCCCCAGCATTTT CASNPSGRGEPQHF few . TRBJ1-5 TRBV6-6
TGTGCCAGCAGTTACTCGAAGGGACAGGGGGACTACGAGCAGTACTTC CASSYSKGQGDYEQYF . TRBD1 TRBJ2-7 TRBV6-5
TGTGCCAGCAGCCAAGATTTTAGTTCAAATACGCAGTATTTT CASSQDFSSNTQYF . . TRBJ2-3 TRBV4-2
TGTGCCTGGAGCTTGACAGAGTACCAAGAGACCCAGTACTTC CAWSLTEYQETQYF few . TRBJ2-5 TRBV30
TGTGCCAGCAGCCGGATGAGGGTTAATTCACCCCTCCACTTT CASSRMRVNSPLHF . . TRBJ1-6 TRBV3-1
TGTGCCAGCACCACGCAGGGAGGGTCTACCGGGGAGCTGTTTTTT CASTTQGGSTGELFF . TRBD2 TRBJ2-2 TRBV6-1